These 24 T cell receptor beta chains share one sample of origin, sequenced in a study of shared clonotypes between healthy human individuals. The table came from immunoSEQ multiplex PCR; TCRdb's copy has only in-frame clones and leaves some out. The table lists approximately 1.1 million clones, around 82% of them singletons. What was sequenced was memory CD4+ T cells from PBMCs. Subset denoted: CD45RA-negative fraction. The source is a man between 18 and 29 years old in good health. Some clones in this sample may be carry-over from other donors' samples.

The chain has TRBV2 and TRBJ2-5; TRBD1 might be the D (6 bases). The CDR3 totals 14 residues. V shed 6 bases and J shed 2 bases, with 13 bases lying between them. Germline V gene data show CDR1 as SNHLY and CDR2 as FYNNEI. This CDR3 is CASRAGTQQETQYF. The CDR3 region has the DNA TGTGCCAGCAGGGCCGGGACACAGCAAGAGACCCAGTACTTC.

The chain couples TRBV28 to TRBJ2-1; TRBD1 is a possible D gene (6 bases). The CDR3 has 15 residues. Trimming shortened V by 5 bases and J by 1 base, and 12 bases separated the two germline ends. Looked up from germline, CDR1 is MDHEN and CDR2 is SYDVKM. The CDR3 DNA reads TGTGCCAGCAGTACACAGGGTTTATCCTACAATGAGCAGTTCTTC. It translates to CASSTQGLSYNEQFF.

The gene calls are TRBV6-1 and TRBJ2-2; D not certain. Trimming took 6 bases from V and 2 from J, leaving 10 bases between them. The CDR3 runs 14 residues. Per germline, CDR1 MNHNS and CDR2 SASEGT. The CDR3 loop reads CASSQGFNTGELFF. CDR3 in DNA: TGTGCCAGCAGCCAAGGGTTCAACACCGGGGAGCTGTTTTTT.

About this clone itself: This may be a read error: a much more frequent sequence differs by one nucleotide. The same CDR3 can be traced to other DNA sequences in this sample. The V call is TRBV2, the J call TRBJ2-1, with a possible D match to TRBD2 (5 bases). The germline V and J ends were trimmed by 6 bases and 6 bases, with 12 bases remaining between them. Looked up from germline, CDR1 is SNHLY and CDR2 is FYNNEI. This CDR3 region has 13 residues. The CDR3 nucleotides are TGTGCCAGCAGCGTTCCGGGAACCAATGAGCAGTTCTTC. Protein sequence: CASSVPGTNEQFF.

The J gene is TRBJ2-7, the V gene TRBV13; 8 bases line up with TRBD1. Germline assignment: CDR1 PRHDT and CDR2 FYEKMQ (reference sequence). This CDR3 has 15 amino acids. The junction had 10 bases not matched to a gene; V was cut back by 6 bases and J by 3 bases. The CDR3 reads CASRRGQEIFYEQYF. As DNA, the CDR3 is TGTGCCAGCAGGCGGGGACAGGAGATCTTCTACGAGCAGTACTTC.

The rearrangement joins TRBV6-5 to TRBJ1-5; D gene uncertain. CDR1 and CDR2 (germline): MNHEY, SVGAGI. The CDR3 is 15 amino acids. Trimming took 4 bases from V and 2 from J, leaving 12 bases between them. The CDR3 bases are TGTGCCAGCAGTTGGGAGGTAGGCGGCAATCAGCCCCAGCATTTT. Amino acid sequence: CASSWEVGGNQPQHF.

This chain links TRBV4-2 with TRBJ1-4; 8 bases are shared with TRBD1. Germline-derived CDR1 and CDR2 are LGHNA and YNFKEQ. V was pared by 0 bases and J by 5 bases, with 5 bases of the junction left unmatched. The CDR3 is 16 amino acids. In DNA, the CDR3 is TGTGCCAGCAGCCAAGATGGGACAGGATCGAATGAAAAACTGTTTTTT. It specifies CASSQDGTGSNEKLFF.

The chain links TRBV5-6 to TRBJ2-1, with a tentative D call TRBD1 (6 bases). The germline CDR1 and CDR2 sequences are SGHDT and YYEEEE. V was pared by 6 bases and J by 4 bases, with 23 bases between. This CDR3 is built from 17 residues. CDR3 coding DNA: TGTGCCAGCATGGGCGGACAGCCACCACCGGGATACAATGAGCAGTTCTTC. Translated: CASMGGQPPPGYNEQFF.

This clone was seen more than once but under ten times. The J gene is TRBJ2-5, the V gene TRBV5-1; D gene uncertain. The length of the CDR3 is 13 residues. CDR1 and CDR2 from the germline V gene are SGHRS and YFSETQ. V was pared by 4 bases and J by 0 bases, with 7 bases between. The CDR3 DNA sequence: TGCGCCAGCAGCACGGAGTACCAAGAGACCCAGTACTTC. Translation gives CASSTEYQETQYF.

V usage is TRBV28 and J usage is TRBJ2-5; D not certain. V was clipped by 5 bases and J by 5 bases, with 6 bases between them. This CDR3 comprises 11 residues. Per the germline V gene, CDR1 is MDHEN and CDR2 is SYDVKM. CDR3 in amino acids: CASSETETQYF. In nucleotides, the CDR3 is TGTGCCAGCAGTGAAACGGAGACCCAGTACTTC.

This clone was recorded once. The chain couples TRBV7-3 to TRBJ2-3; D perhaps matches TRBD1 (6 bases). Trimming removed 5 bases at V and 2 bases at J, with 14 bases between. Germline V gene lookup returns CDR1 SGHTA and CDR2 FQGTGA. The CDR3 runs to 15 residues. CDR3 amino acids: CASSPWGQVTDTQYF. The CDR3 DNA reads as TGTGCCAGCAGCCCCTGGGGGCAGGTCACAGATACGCAGTATTTT.

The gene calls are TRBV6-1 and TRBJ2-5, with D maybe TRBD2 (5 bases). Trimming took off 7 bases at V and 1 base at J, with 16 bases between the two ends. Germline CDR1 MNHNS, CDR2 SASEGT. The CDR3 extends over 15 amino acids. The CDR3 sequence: CASTRGPLGQETQYF. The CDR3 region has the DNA TGTGCCAGCACCCGCGGGCCCTTGGGCCAAGAGACCCAGTACTTC.

CDR3 sequence: CASSEGQGLSRLYTF. The DNA for the CDR3 is TGCGCCAGCAGTGAGGGACAGGGGTTATCCAGACTCTACACCTTC. V usage is TRBV10-2 and J usage is TRBJ1-2, with TRBD1 matching 9 bases. V shed 2 bases, J shed 10 bases, and the junction held 11 bases outside the gene matches. The germline gives CDR1 WSHSY, CDR2 SAAADI. The CDR3 has 15 amino acids.

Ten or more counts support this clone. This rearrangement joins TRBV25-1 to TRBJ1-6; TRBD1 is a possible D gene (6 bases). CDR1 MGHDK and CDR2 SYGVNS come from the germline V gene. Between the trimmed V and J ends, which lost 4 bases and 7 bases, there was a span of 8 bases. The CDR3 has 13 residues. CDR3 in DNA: TGTGCCAGCAGTGTAACAGGGAATTCACCCCTCCACTTT. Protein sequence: CASSVTGNSPLHF.

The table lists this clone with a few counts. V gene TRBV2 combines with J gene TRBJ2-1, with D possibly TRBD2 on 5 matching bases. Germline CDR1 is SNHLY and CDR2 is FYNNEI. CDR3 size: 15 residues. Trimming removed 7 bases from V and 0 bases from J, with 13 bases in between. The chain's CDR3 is CASKGGPSSYNEQFF. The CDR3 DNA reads TGTGCCAGCAAAGGCGGGCCTAGCTCCTACAATGAGCAGTTCTTC.

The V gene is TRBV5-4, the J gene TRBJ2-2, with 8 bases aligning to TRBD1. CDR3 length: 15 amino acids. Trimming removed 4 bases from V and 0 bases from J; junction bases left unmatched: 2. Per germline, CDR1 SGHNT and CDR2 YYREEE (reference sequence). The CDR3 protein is CASSPTGANTGELFF. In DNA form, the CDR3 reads TGTGCCAGCAGCCCGACAGGGGCGAACACCGGGGAGCTGTTTTTT. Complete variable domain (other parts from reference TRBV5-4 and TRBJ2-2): ETGVTQSPTHLIKTRGQQVTLRCSSQSGHNTVSWYQQALGQGPQFIFQYYREEENGRGNFPPRFSGLQFPNYSSELNVNALELDDSALYLCASSPTGANTGELFFGEGSRLTVL.

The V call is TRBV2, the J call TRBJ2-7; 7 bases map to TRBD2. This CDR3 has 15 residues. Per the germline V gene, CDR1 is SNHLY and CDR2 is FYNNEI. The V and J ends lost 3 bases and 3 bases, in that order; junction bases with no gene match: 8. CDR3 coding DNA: TGTGCCAGCAGTGACCTCCAGGCGGGAGACTACGAGCAGTACTTC. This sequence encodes CASSDLQAGDYEQYF.

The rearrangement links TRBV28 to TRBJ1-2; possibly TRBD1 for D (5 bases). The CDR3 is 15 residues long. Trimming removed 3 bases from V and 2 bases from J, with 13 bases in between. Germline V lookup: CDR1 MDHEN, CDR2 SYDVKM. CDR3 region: CASSFPGGGNYGYTF. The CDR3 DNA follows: TGTGCCAGCAGTTTCCCCGGGGGGGGGAACTATGGCTACACCTTC.

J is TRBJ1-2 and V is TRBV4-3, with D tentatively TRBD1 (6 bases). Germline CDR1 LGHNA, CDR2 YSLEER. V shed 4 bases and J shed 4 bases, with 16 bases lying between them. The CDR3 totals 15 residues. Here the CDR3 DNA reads TGCGCCAGCAGCCCCCTAGGGGGAGGGGGCTATGGCTACACCTTC. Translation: CASSPLGGGGYGYTF.

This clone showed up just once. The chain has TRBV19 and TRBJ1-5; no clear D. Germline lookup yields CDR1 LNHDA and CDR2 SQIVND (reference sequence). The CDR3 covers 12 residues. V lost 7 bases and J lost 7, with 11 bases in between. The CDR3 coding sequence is TGTGCCAGTATCTCACACGGCCAGCCCCAGCATTTT. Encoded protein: CASISHGQPQHF.

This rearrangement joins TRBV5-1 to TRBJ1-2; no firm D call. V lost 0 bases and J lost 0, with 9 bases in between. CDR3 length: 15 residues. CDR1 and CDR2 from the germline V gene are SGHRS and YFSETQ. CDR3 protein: CASSLDPTSNYGYTF. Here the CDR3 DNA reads TGCGCCAGCAGCTTGGATCCCACATCTAACTATGGCTACACCTTC.

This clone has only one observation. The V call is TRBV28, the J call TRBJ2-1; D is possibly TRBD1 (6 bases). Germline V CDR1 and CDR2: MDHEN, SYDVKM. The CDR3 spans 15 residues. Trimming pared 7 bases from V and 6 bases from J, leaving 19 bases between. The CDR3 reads CASITLGHLSNEQFF. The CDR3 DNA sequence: TGTGCCAGCATTACCCTGGGACATCTTAGCAATGAGCAGTTCTTC.

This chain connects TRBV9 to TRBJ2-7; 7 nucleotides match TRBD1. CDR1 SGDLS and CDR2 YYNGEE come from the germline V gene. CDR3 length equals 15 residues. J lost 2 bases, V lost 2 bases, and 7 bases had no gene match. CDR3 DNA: TGTGCCAGCAGCGTGGTCCCCGGGACAGCCTACGAGCAGTACTTC. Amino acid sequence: CASSVVPGTAYEQYF. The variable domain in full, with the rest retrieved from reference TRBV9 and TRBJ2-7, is DSGVTQTPKHLITATGQRVTLRCSPRSGDLSVYWYQQSLDQGLQFLIQYYNGEERAKGNILERFSAQQFPDLHSELNLSSLELGDSALYFCASSVVPGTAYEQYFGPGTRLTVT.

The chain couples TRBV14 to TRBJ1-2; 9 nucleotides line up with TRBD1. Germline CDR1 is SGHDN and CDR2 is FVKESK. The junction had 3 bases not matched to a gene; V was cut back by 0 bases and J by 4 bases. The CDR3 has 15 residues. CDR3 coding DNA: TGTGCCAGCAGCCAAGATACAGGGGGCGCCTATGGCTACACCTTC. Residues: CASSQDTGGAYGYTF.